The clone carrying this T cell receptor (beta chain) showed up many times. The target antigen is unknown. At least 5.5 micrograms of total RNA were extracted per sample. This sample was included in a study of blood T cells in healthy people across ages. The study, taken as a whole, reports: Diversity of TCR beta correlated strongly with naive T cell percentage.

Next came a second PCR, run for about 6 to 12 cycles, which used a sample-barcoded 5' primer along with a J-beta primer mix. Researchers report that a template-switch adaptor with 12 random nucleotides tagged each cDNA molecule. MiXCR was run by TCRdb on the 5' RACE reads, yielding one entry per CDR3 protein. The data show about 780,000 distinct CDR3 sequences, approximately 59% seen once. V was pared by 3 bases and J by 5 bases, with 17 bases between. The germline V gene encodes CDR1 SGDLS and CDR2 YYNGEE. This CDR3 has 15 residues. The source material was blood. The clonotype was recovered from a man under 40 in good health. The genes are TRBV9 and TRBJ1-2, with a weak D call TRBD1 (6 bases). CDR3 DNA: TGTGCCAGCAGCGGGGGGGACACCACATATTATGGCTACACCTTC. This translates into CASSGGDTTYYGYTF.